This T cell receptor (beta chain) is from a study of blood T cell repertoires in COVID-19. The CDR3 is 16 residues long. J was trimmed by 2 bases and V by 2 bases; bases with no gene match: 8. Germline CDR1 reads SGDLS; CDR2 reads YYNGEE. Generated by immunoSEQ multiplex PCR, the TCRdb table keeps only in-frame clones and is missing some. In the table there are fewer than 65,000 clones, more than 85% of which are singletons. V is TRBV9 and J is TRBJ2-5; 8 positions match TRBD2. Sequences were obtained from peripheral blood. The sequence came from a man aged 45-65 years with acute or convalescent COVID-19. CDR3: CASSVDGSGVQETQYF. The DNA for the CDR3 is TGTGCCAGCAGCGTCGATGGTAGCGGGGTGCAAGAGACCCAGTACTTC.